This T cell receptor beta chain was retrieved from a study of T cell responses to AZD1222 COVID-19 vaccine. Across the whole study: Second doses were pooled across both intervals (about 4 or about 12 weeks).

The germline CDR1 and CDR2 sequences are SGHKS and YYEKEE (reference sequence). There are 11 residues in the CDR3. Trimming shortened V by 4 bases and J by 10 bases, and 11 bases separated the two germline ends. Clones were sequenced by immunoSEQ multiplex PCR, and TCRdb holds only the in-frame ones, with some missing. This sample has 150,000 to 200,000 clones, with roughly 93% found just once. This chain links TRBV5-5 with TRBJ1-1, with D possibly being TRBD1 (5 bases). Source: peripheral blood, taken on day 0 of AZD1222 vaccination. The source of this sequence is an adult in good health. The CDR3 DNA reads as TGTGCCAGCAGCATGGACACTCTAGCTTTCTTT. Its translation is CASSMDTLAFF.